These 6 T cell receptor beta chains were all obtained from the same sample, sequenced in a study of blood T cell repertoires in COVID-19. TCRdb's table, derived via immunoSEQ multiplex PCR, lists solely in-frame clones and lacks some. The table includes about 210,000 clones, roughly four fifths detected once. Sample: peripheral blood. The receptors were sampled from a woman aged 35 to 49 with active or convalescent COVID-19.

The CDR3 here is CARSTSGFTGELFF. CDR3 coding DNA: TGTGCCCGTTCGACTAGCGGATTCACCGGGGAGCTGTTTTTT. The V gene is TRBV30, the J gene TRBJ2-2; 9 positions match TRBD2. CDR3 length: 14 amino acids. Losses at the gene ends were 8 bases for V and 4 bases for J; bases not matched to a gene: 8. Germline CDR1 and CDR2: GTSNPN and SVGIG (reference sequence). Full variable domain (rest looked up from reference TRBV30 and TRBJ2-2): SQTIHQWPATLVQPVGSPLSLECTVEGTSNPNLYWYRQAAGRGLQLLFYSVGIGQISSEVPQNLSASRPQDRQFILSSKKLLLSDSGFYLCARSTSGFTGELFFGEGSRLTVL.

The chain carries TRBV7-9 and TRBJ1-6; tentative D call: TRBD1 (5 bases). This CDR3 region has 14 residues. V shed 5 bases and J shed 10 bases, with 15 bases lying between them. The germline V gene has CDR1 SEHNR and CDR2 FQNEAQ (reference sequence). The DNA for the CDR3 is TGTGCCAGCAGCCCCCCAGGCCAGGGCTCACCCCTCCACTTT. Residues: CASSPPGQGSPLHF.

The table lists this clone with many counts. This rearrangement joins TRBV29-1 to TRBJ1-2; 7 positions match TRBD1. Looked up from germline, CDR1 is SQVTM and CDR2 is ANQGSEA. With 4 bases clipped from V and 2 bases from J, the junction kept 7 bases outside the gene matches. The CDR3 is made up of 14 amino acids. CDR3 nucleotides: TGCAGCGTTGCCCGGGAGGGGGCAAACTATGGCTACACCTTC. It yields the protein CSVAREGANYGYTF.

V and J are TRBV20-1 and TRBJ2-5, with D possibly matching TRBD1 (6 bases). Germline V lookup: CDR1 DFQATT, CDR2 SNEGSKA (reference sequence). Trimming shortened V by 3 bases and J by 2 bases, and 16 bases separated the two germline ends. The CDR3 consists of 15 residues. In DNA form, the CDR3 reads TGCAGTGCTAGTAGAAAAAGGACAGCGCAAGAGACCCAGTACTTC. Translated: CSASRKRTAQETQYF.

V gene TRBV30 combines with J gene TRBJ2-5; 9 bases are a match to TRBD2. J lost 4 bases, V lost 5 bases, and 2 bases had no gene match. Germline V lookup: CDR1 GTSNPN, CDR2 SVGIG (reference sequence). CDR3 length: 12 residues. CDR3 nucleotides: TGTGCCTGGGGCGGGGGGGGAGAGACCCAGTACTTC. Protein sequence: CAWGGGGETQYF.

This chain joins TRBV6-1 and TRBJ2-1; possible D gene TRBD1, 5 bases. Trimming removed 2 bases at V and 5 bases at J, with 10 bases between. Germline V gives CDR1 MNHNS, CDR2 SASEGT. The CDR3 sequence is 14 residues long. The CDR3 reads CASSENRWHNEQFF. The CDR3 nucleotides are TGTGCCAGCAGTGAAAACAGGTGGCACAATGAGCAGTTCTTC.